These 11 T cell receptor beta chains were all obtained from the same sample, sequenced in a study of regulatory T cells in long-lasting Graves disease. Described time point: newly diagnosed GD, antithyroid drugs for less than 3 months. PBMCs were the source of the RNA used for TCR sequencing. Building of the TCR beta libraries involved iRepertoire HTBI primers and Arm-PCR of CDR3 regions. Using its own MiXCR run on the multiplex PCR reads, TCRdb lists one record per CDR3 protein. Of 200,000 to 250,000 distinct CDR3 sequences listed, approximately 20% are singletons. The sequencing used peripheral blood mononuclear cells (PBMCs), collected at new diagnosis, from a patient treated with antithyroid drugs. These receptor sequences come from a female donor with Graves disease.

Ten or more counts support this clonotype. This chain links TRBV11-2 with TRBJ2-1; 10 positions match TRBD2. There are 17 residues in the CDR3. Losses at the gene ends were 5 bases for V and 4 bases for J; bases not matched to a gene: 11. The germline V gene has CDR1 SGHAT and CDR2 FQNNGV. CDR3 protein: CASSRRLGLADYNEQFF. CDR3 nucleotides: TGTGCCAGCAGCCGCAGATTAGGACTAGCGGATTACAATGAGCAGTTCTTC.

There are many counts of this clonotype. The chain combines TRBV7-8 with TRBJ2-3; D unclear. Looked up from germline, CDR1 is SGHVS and CDR2 is FQNEAQ. V was shortened by 3 bases and J by 2 bases, with 6 bases between the two germline ends. This CDR3 has 13 residues. The DNA of the CDR3 is TGTGCCAGCAGCTTCCTTACCACAGATACGCAGTATTTT. Protein sequence: CASSFLTTDTQYF.

This clonotype was recorded many times. The chain recombines TRBV11-3 with TRBJ2-1, with 13 bases aligning to TRBD2. Per the germline V gene, CDR1 is SGHNT and CDR2 is YENEEA. With V trimmed by 5 bases and J by 8 bases, 6 bases remained unmatched. This CDR3 region has 15 residues. Here the CDR3 reads CASSPPGLAGDEQFF. In DNA form, the CDR3 reads TGTGCCAGCAGCCCACCAGGACTAGCGGGAGATGAGCAGTTCTTC.

The CDR3 nucleotides read TGTGCCAGCAGCCACCGGGACAGGGAACGCGGGGCCAACGTCCTGACTTTC. Translation gives CASSHRDRERGANVLTF. V and J are TRBV7-2 and TRBJ2-6; 9 bases are a match to TRBD1. The germline V gene has CDR1 SGHTA and CDR2 FQGNSA. This CDR3 has 17 amino acids. Trimming took 5 bases from V and 4 from J; bases not matched to a gene: 9.

This clonotype has ten or more counts. The chain uses TRBV7-9 and TRBJ2-3, with 7 bases identical to TRBD1. CDR3 length: 15 amino acids. The germline gives CDR1 SEHNR, CDR2 FQNEAQ (reference sequence). The J segment lost 0 bases and the V segment lost 5 bases, leaving 5 bases of the junction unmatched. The CDR3 bases are TGTGCCAGCAGCCGGGACAGCCAAAGCACAGATACGCAGTATTTT. Translating it yields CASSRDSQSTDTQYF. The whole variable domain, remainder taken from reference TRBV7-9 and TRBJ2-3, is DTGVSQNPRHKITKRGQNVTFRCDPISEHNRLYWYRQTLGQGPEFLTYFQNEAQLEKSRLLSDRFSAERPKGSFSTLEIQRTEQGDSAMYLCASSRDSQSTDTQYFGPGTRLTVL.

The CDR3 protein is CASSMTGGSPLHF. CDR3 bases: TGTGCCAGCAGCATGACAGGGGGGTCACCCCTCCACTTT. V gene TRBV14 combines with J gene TRBJ1-6, with 9 nucleotides matching TRBD1. The germline gives CDR1 SGHDN, CDR2 FVKESK. After removal of 5 bases from V and 10 bases from J, the junction contained 3 bases not matched to a gene. The CDR3 has 13 amino acids.

This clonotype was found many times. The genes are TRBV11-1 and TRBJ1-6, with 8 positions matching TRBD1. Germline loops: CDR1 SGHAT, CDR2 FQDESV (reference sequence). The CDR3 consists of 16 residues. Losses at the gene ends were 3 bases for V and 7 bases for J; bases not matched to a gene: 8. This chain's CDR3 is CASSFRTGLINSPLHF. The CDR3 DNA is TGTGCCAGCAGCTTCCGGACAGGGTTGATAAATTCACCCCTCCACTTT.

CDR3 region: CASSAGGGGYGYTF. CDR3 coding DNA: TGTGCCAGCAGTGCCGGCGGGGGGGGCTATGGCTACACCTTC. The V gene is TRBV2, the J gene TRBJ1-2; D perhaps matches TRBD1 (5 bases). The CDR3 covers 14 residues. Trimming stripped 4 bases from V and 4 bases from J, with 13 bases between. Germline CDR1 reads SNHLY; CDR2 reads FYNNEI.

In this sample, this clonotype turned up many times. The chain links TRBV20-1 to TRBJ2-7; 7 bases are shared with TRBD1. Per the germline V gene, CDR1 is DFQATT and CDR2 is SNEGSKA (reference sequence). The J segment lost 1 base and the V segment lost 4 bases, leaving 4 bases of the junction unmatched. The CDR3 is made up of 13 amino acids. CDR3 loop: CSAKRDSSYEQYF. The CDR3 nucleotides read TGCAGTGCTAAAAGGGACAGTTCCTACGAGCAGTACTTC.

This sequence joins TRBV5-4 and TRBJ2-3; tentative D call: TRBD2 (5 bases). Germline V lookup: CDR1 SGHNT, CDR2 YYREEE (reference sequence). Between the trimmed V and J ends, which lost 5 bases and 0 bases, there was a span of 13 bases. CDR3 length equals 15 residues. CDR3 sequence (DNA): TGTGCCAGCAGTCAAGGAGGACGCAGCACAGATACGCAGTATTTT. This gives the protein CASSQGGRSTDTQYF.

Ten or more counts support this clonotype. The gene calls are TRBV20-1 and TRBJ1-6; no reliable D call. The V end lost 0 bases, the J end lost 0 bases, and 9 bases lay between the germline ends. Germline V lookup: CDR1 DFQATT, CDR2 SNEGSKA (reference sequence). The CDR3 runs to 16 residues. CDR3: CSARDDGSSYNSPLHF. The CDR3 nucleotides read TGCAGTGCTAGAGATGATGGGAGCTCCTATAATTCACCCCTCCACTTT.